These T cell receptor beta chains were read from a single sample in a study of T cells after yellow fever vaccination. In TCRdb, the 5' RACE reads were re-called with MiXCR into one record per CDR3 protein. The profile covers 150,000 to 200,000 distinct CDR3 sequences, with roughly 6.4% appearing a single time and less than 3.5% taken by the ten largest. Here the sequenced sample was CD4+ T cells sorted from PBMCs, taken on the day of the first yellow fever vaccination. The source of these receptors is a man younger than 30 who received the YFV17D yellow fever vaccine. Each CDR3 is given with its conserved first and last residue. D genes are given only for firm matches. Clone sizes are given selectively: once, few, many, or a class where the clone is expanded.

TRBJ1-4,-,TRBD1,TRBV12-3/TRBV12-4,TGTGCCAGCAGTTTAGTGGGACAGGGAAATGAAAAACTGTTTTTT,CASSLVGQGNEKLFF
TRBJ2-5,few,-,TRBV7-2,TGTGCCAGCAGCTTATTGGGACGTCCAGGGAAAGAGACCCAGTACTTC,CASSLLGRPGKETQYF
TRBJ1-2,many,TRBD1,TRBV12-3/TRBV12-4,TGTGCCAGCACCTTAGGGGACAGGGCCTATGGCTACACCTTC,CASTLGDRAYGYTF
TRBJ1-2,many,-,TRBV5-1,TGCGCCAGCAGCTTGTACATTAAGGGCTATGGCTACACCTTC,CASSLYIKGYGYTF
TRBJ2-3,few,-,TRBV7-2,TGTGCCAGCAGCTTGTATACTACGCAGTATTTT,CASSLYTTQYF
TRBJ2-5,many,TRBD1,TRBV7-2,TGTGCCAGCAGCCCACAGGGGTGGGAGACCCAGTACTTC,CASSPQGWETQYF
TRBJ1-2,few,-,TRBV20-1,TGCAGTGCTCGACCAAGTAGCTATGGCTACACCTTC,CSARPSSYGYTF
TRBJ2-7,few,-,TRBV19,TGTGCCAGTAGCACTTGGCTGCCAGGGAGCTCCTACGAGCAGTACTTC,CASSTWLPGSSYEQYF
TRBJ2-7,many,TRBD1,TRBV11-2,TGTGCCAGCAGCTTAGACCCGGACAGGGGATACGAGCAGTACTTC,CASSLDPDRGYEQYF
TRBJ2-5,many,-,TRBV12-3/TRBV12-4,TGTGCCAGCAGTCGAACCGGGACCCAAGGAGAGACCCAGTACTTC,CASSRTGTQGETQYF
TRBJ2-3,-,-,TRBV6-5,TGTGCCAGCAAGAGCAGATACAATACGCAGTATTTT,CASKSRYNTQYF
TRBJ2-1,few,-,TRBV11-2,TGTGCCAGCAGACTCCCGGGACGGAGCTCCTACAATGAGCAGTTCTTC,CASRLPGRSSYNEQFF
TRBJ1-2,many,-,TRBV24-1,TGTGCCACCAGTGATGACAGTTGGGATGGCTACACCTTC,CATSDDSWDGYTF
TRBJ2-5,many,TRBD1,TRBV5-1,TGCGCCAGCAGCTTTGACAGGGCAGGCGAGGAGACCCAGTACTTC,CASSFDRAGEETQYF
TRBJ2-5,many,TRBD1,TRBV9,TGTGCCAGCAGCTTCCGACAGGGCCACCAAGAGACCCAGTACTTC,CASSFRQGHQETQYF
TRBJ1-1,-,-,TRBV7-9,TGTGCCAGCACCTTAGGGAGGTCGACTGAAGCTTTCTTT,CASTLGRSTEAFF
TRBJ2-7,many,TRBD1,TRBV5-1,TGCGCCAGCAGCCCCGGGACAGTGGCCGGCGAGCAGTACTTC,CASSPGTVAGEQYF
TRBJ1-2,many,-,TRBV6-4,TGTGCCAGCAGTGACCCATCAACAGGCCGGGGCTACACCTTC,CASSDPSTGRGYTF
TRBJ1-1,-,-,TRBV6-2/TRBV6-3,TGTGCCAGCACCCTTGACCGAGTAAACACTGAAGCTTTCTTT,CASTLDRVNTEAFF
TRBJ2-5,-,-,TRBV5-1,TGCGCCAGCAGCTTGGGGGGTAGCGCTGGCCAAGAGACCCAGTACTTC,CASSLGGSAGQETQYF
TRBJ2-7,many,-,TRBV5-1,TGCGCCAGCAGCTTTATCCAGGGCCTAAGAGACGAGCAGTACTTC,CASSFIQGLRDEQYF
TRBJ1-2,many,-,TRBV29-1,TGCAGCGTTGAAGATGTGATAGGGGTCGCTGGCTACACCTTC,CSVEDVIGVAGYTF
TRBJ1-2,few,-,TRBV3-1,TGTGCCAGCAGCCAAGAGGGCACGAGCGGCTACACCTTC,CASSQEGTSGYTF
TRBJ1-2,-,-,TRBV3-1,TGTGCCAGCAGCCAGGCTCGGGGCTACACCTTC,CASSQARGYTF
TRBJ2-2,few,TRBD2,TRBV20-1,TGCAGTGCTAGAGATTGGGCTAGCGGGGAAACCGGGGAGCTGTTTTTT,CSARDWASGETGELFF
TRBJ2-2,many,TRBD1,TRBV12-3/TRBV12-4,TGTGCCAGCCAGGACAGGGTTGAGTCCGGGGAGCTGTTTTTT,CASQDRVESGELFF